Reported below is one T cell receptor beta chain. These data originate in a study of blood T cell repertoires in COVID-19. Overall study context: COVID-19 samples, acute and convalescent, were from the United States, Italy and Spain. PBMCs, B-cell-depleted T cells, or T cells were the source of the cDNA or gDNA that made up the material.

Germline V CDR1 and CDR2: SGHDT, YYEEEE. The V gene lost 4 bases and the J gene lost 0 bases, with 17 bases spanning the gap. The CDR3 sequence is 17 residues long. As originally analysed: Quantification of nucleated cells was approximated via reference gene primer amplification. The protocol was immunoSEQ multiplex PCR, while the TCRdb copy is restricted to in-frame clones and leaves out a portion. V, J and clone size are taken as reported in that table, and D and trimming were inferred from the DNA itself. The top ten clones hold 2% to 2.5% of a sample with approximately 240,000 clones, roughly 84% of them seen once.

The material sequenced was peripheral blood. The clonotype originates from a woman in her thirties or forties who had recovered from COVID-19. J is TRBJ2-4 and V is TRBV5-6, with a weak D call TRBD1 (6 bases). The CDR3 spells CASSPWAGVIAKNIQYF. As DNA, the CDR3 is TGTGCCAGCAGCCCTTGGGCAGGGGTCATAGCCAAAAACATTCAGTACTTC. Together with reference TRBV5-6 and TRBJ2-4, the CDR3 gives the full variable domain: DAGVTQSPTHLIKTRGQQVTLRCSPKSGHDTVSWYQQALGQGPQFIFQYYEEEERQRGNFPDRFSGHQFPNYSSELNVNALLLGDSALYLCASSPWAGVIAKNIQYFGAGTRLSVL.